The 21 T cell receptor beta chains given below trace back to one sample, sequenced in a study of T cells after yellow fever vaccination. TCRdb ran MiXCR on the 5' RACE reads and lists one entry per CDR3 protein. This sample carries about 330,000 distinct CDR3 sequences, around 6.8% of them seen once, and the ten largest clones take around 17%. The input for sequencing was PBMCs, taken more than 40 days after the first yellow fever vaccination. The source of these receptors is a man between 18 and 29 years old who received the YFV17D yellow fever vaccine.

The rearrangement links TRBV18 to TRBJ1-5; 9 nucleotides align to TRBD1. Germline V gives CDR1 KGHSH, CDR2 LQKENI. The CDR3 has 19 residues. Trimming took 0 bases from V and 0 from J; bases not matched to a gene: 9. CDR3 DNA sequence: TGTGCCAGCTCACCACCCGCCATAGGGACAGGGAATAGCAATCAGCCCCAGCATTTT. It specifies CASSPPAIGTGNSNQPQHF.

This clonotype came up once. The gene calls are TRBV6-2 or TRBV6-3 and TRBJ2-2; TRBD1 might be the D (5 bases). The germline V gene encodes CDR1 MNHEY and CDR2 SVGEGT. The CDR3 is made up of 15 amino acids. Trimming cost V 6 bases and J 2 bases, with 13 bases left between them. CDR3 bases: TGTGCCAGCAGCCAAGACAGTGGAAACACCGGGGAGCTGTTTTTT. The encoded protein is CASSQDSGNTGELFF.

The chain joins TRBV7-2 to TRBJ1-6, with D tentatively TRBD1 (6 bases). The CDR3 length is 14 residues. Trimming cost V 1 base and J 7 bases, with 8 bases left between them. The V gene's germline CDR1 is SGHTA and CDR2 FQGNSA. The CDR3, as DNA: TGTGCCAGCAGCTTAGACAGGGCCAATTCACCCCTCCACTTT. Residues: CASSLDRANSPLHF.

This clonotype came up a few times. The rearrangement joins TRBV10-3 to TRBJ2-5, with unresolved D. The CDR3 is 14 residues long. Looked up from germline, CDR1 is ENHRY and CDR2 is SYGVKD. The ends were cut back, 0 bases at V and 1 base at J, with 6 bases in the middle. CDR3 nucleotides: TGTGCCATCAGTGAGTCGTTACGCCAAGAGACCCAGTACTTC. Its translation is CAISESLRQETQYF.

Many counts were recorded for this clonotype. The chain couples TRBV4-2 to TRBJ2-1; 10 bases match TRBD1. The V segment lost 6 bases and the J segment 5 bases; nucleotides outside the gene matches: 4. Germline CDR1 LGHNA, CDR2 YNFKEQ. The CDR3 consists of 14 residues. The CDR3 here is CASRTGGPHNEQFF. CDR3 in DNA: TGTGCCAGCAGGACAGGGGGCCCCCACAATGAGCAGTTCTTC.

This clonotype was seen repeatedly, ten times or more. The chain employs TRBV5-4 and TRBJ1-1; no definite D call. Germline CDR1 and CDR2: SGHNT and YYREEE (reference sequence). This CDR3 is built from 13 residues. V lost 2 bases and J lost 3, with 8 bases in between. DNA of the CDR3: TGTGCCAGCAGCTTTGGGTGGGACACTGAAGCTTTCTTT. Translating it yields CASSFGWDTEAFF.

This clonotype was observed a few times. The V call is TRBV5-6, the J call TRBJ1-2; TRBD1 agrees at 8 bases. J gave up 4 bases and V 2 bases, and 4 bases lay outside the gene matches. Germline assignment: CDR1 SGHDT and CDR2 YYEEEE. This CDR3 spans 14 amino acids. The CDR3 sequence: CASSLPGGSYGYTF. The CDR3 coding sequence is TGTGCCAGCAGCTTACCAGGGGGCAGCTATGGCTACACCTTC.

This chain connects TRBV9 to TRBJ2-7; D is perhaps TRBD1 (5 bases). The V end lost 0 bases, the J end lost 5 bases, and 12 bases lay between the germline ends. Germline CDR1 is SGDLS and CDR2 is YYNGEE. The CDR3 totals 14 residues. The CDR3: CASSVEGEPDEQYF. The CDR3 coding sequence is TGTGCCAGCAGCGTAGAAGGGGAACCGGACGAGCAGTACTTC.

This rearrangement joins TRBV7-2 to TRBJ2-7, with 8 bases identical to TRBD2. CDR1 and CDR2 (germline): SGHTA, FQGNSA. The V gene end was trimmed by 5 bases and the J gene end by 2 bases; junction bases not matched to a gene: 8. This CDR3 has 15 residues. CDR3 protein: CASSLRGGGPYEQYV. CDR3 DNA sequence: TGTGCCAGCAGCCTAAGGGGCGGGGGGCCCTACGAGCAGTACGTC.

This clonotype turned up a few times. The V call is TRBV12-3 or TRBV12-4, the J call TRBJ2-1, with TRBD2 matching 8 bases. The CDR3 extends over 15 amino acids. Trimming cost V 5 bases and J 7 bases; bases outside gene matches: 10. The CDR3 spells CASSPGLGNRNEQFF. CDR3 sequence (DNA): TGTGCCAGCAGTCCGGGACTAGGAAATAGGAATGAGCAGTTCTTC.

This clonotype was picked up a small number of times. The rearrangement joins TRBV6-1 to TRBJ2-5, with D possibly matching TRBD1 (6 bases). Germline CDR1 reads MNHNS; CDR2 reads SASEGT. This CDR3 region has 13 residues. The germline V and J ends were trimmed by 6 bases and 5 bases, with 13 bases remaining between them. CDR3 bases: TGTGCCAGCAGAGGGACAATGCGGGAGACCCAGTACTTC. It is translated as CASRGTMRETQYF.

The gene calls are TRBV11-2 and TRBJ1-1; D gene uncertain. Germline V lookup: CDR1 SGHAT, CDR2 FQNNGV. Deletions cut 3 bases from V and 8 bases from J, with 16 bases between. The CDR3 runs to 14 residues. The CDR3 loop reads CASSFPPTGAEAFF. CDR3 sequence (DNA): TGTGCCAGCAGCTTTCCCCCGACGGGAGCCGAAGCTTTCTTT.

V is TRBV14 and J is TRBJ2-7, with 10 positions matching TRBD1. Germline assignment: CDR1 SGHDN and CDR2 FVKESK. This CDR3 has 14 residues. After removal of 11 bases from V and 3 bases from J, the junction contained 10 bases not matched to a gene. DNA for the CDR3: TGTGCCGGTTCGTCCGGGACAGGGGTCTACGAGCAGTACTTC. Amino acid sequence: CAGSSGTGVYEQYF. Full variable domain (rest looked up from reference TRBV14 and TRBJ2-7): EAGVTQFPSHSVIEKGQTVTLRCDPISGHDNLYWYRRVMGKEIKFLLHFVKESKQDESGMPNNRFLAERTGGTYSTLKVQPAELEDSGVYFCAGSSGTGVYEQYFGPGTRLTVT.

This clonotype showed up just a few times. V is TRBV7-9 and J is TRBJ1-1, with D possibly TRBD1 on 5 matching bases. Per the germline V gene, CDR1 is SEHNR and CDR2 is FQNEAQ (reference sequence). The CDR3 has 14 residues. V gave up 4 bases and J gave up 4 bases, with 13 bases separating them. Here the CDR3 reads CASSYPGLPTEAFF. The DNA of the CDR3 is TGTGCCAGCAGCTATCCGGGACTTCCCACTGAAGCTTTCTTT.

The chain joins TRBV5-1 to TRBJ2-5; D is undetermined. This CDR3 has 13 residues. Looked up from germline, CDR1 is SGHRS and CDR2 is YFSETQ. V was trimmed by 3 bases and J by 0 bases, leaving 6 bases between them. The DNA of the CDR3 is TGCGCCAGCAGCTCGCAGTACCAAGAGACCCAGTACTTC. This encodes CASSSQYQETQYF.

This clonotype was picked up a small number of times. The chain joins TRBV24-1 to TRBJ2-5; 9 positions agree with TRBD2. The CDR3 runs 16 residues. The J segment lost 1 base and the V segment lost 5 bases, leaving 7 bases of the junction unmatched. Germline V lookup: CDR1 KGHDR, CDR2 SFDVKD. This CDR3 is CATSGEGAGGQETQYF. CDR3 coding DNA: TGTGCCACCAGTGGTGAAGGAGCGGGGGGCCAAGAGACCCAGTACTTC.

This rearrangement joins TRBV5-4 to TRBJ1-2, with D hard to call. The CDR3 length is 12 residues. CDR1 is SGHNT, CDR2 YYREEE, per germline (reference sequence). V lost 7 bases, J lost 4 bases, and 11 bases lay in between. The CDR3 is CASGASFYGYTF. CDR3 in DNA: TGTGCCAGCGGCGCCTCTTTCTATGGCTACACCTTC.

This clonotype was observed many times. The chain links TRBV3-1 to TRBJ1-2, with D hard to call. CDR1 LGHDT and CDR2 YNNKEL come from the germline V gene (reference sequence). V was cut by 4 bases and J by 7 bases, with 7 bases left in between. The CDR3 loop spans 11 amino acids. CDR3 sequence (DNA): TGTGCCAGCAGCCTGGACGGTGGCTACACCTTC. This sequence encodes CASSLDGGYTF.

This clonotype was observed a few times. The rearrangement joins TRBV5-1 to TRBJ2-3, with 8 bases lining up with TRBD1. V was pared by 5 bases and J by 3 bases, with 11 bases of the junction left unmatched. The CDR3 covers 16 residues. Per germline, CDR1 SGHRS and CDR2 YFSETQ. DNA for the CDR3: TGCGCCAGCAGGGAATCATGGGGACAGGTGACAGATACGCAGTATTTT. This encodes CASRESWGQVTDTQYF.

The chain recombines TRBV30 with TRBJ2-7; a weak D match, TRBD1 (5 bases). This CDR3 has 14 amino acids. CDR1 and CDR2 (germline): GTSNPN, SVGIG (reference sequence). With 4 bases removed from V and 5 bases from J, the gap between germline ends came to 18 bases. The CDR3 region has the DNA TGTGCCTGGAAAATTATGACAGACTCGGACGAGCAGTACTTC. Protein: CAWKIMTDSDEQYF.

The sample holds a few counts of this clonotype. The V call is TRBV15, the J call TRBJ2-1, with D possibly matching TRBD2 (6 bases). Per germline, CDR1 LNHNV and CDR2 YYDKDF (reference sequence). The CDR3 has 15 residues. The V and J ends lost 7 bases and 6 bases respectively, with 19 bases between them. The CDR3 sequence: CATTEGRKGINEQFF. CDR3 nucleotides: TGTGCCACCACCGAAGGGAGGAAAGGTATCAATGAGCAGTTCTTC. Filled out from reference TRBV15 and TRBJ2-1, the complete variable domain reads DAMVIQNPRYQVTQFGKPVTLSCSQTLNHNVMYWYQQKSSQAPKLLFHYYDKDFNNEADTPDNFQSRRPNTSFCFLDIRSPGLGDTAMYLCATTEGRKGINEQFFGPGTRLTVL.